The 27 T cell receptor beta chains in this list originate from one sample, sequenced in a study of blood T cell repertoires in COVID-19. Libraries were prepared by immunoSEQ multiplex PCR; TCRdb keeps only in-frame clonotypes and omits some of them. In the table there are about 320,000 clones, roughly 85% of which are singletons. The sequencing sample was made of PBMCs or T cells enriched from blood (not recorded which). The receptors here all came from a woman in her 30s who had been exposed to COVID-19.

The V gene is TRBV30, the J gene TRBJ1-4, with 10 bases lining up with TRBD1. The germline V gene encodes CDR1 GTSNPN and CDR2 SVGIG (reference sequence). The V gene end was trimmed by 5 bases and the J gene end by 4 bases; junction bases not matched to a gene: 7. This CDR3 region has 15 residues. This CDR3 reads CAWGPRTGGNEKLFF. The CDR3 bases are TGTGCCTGGGGCCCCCGGACAGGGGGTAATGAAAAACTGTTTTTT.

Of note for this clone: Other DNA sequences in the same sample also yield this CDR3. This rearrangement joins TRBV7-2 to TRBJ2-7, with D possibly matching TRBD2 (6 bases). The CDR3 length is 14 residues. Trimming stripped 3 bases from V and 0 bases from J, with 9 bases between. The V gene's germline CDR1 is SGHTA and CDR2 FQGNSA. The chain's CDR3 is CASSFAGSSYEQYF. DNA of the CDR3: TGTGCCAGCAGCTTTGCGGGGAGCTCCTACGAGCAGTACTTC. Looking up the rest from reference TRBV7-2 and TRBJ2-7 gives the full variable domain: GAGVSQSPSNKVTEKGKDVELRCDPISGHTALYWYRQSLGQGLEFLIYFQGNSAPDKSGLPSDRFSAERTGGSVSTLTIQRTQQEDSAVYLCASSFAGSSYEQYFGPGTRLTVT.

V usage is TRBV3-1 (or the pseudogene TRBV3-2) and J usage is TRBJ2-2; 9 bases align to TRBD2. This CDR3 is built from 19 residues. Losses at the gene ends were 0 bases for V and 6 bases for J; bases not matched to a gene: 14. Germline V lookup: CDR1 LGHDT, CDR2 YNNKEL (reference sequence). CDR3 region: CASSQELASGNILAGELFF. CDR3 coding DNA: TGTGCCAGCAGCCAAGAATTGGCTAGCGGGAATATTTTGGCCGGGGAGCTGTTTTTT.

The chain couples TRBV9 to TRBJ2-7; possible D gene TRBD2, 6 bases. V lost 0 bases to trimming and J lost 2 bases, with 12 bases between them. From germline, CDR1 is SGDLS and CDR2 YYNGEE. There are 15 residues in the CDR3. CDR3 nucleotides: TGTGCCAGCAGCGTAGGAGGTGGGAGGACCTACGAGCAGTACTTC. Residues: CASSVGGGRTYEQYF.

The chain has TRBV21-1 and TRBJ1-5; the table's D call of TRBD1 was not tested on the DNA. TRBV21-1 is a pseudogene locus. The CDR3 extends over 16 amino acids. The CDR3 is CASSKSSGERDQPQHF. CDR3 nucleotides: TGTGCCAGCAGCAAATCCTCAGGGGAGAGGGATCAGCCCCAGCATTTT.

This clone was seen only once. CDR3 bases: TGTGCCACCGGAGACGGGGGGGCCCTGAAGGCTTTCTTT. Amino acid sequence: CATGDGGALKAFF. The V and J genes are TRBV15 and TRBJ1-1, with D possibly TRBD1 on 6 matching bases. The V and J ends lost 8 bases and 11 bases respectively, with 21 bases between them. This CDR3 is built from 13 residues. Germline CDR1 LNHNV, CDR2 YYDKDF (reference sequence).

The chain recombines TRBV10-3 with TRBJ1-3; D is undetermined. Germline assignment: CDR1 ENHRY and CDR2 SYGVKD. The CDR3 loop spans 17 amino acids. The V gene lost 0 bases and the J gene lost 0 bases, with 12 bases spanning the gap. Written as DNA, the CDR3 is TGTGCCATCAGTGAGTCTCCCACCGCGTTCTCTGGAAACACCATATATTTT. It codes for CAISESPTAFSGNTIYF.

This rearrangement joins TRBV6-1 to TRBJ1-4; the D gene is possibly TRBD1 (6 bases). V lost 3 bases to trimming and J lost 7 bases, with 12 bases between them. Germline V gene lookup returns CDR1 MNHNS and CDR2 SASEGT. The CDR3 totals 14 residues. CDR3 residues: CASSDQGLSEKLFF. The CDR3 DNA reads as TGTGCCAGCAGTGATCAGGGGCTGAGTGAAAAACTGTTTTTT.

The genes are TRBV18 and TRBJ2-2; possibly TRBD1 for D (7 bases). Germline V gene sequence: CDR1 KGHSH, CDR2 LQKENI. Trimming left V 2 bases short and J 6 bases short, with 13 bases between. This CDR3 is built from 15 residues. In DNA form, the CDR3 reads TGTGCCAGCTCACCATTGGAGGGGGCGGCCGGGGAGCTGTTTTTT. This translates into CASSPLEGAAGELFF.

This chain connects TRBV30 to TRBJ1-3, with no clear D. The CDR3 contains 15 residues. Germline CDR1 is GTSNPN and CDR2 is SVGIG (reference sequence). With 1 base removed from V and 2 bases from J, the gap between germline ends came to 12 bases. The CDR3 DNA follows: TGTGCCTGGAGTGATCCGGGATTACCTGGAAACACCATATATTTT. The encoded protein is CAWSDPGLPGNTIYF.

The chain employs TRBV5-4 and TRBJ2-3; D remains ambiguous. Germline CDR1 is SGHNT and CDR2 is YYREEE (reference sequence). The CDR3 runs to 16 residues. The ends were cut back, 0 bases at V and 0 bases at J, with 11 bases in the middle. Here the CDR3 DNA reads TGTGCCAGCAGCTTGGGGAAGCGTGGTAGCACAGATACGCAGTATTTT. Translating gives CASSLGKRGSTDTQYF.

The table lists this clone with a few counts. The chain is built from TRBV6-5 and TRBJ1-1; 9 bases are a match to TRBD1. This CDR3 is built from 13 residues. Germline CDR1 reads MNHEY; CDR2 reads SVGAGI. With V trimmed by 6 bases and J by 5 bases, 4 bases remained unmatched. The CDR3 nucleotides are TGTGCCAGCAGACTACAGGGGGCTACTGAAGCTTTCTTT. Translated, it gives CASRLQGATEAFF.

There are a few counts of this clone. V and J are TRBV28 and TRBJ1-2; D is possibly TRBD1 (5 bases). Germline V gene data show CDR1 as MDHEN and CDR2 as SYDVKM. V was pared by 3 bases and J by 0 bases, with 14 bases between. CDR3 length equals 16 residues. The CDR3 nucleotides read TGTGCCAGCAGTTTTGGGGGGGACCGCTCTAACTATGGCTACACCTTC. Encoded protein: CASSFGGDRSNYGYTF.

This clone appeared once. CDR3 in DNA: TGTGCCAGTAGTATTATCTTTCAGCCCCAGCATTTT. Protein: CASSIIFQPQHF. The V and J genes are TRBV19 and TRBJ1-5; no reliable D call. The CDR3 loop spans 12 amino acids. V was trimmed by 3 bases and J by 6 bases, leaving 6 bases between them. Germline V gene data show CDR1 as LNHDA and CDR2 as SQIVND (reference sequence).

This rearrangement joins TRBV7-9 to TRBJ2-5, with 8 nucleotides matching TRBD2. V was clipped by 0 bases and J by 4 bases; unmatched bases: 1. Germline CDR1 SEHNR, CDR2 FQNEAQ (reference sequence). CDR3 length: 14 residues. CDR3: CASSLASGRETQYF. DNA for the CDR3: TGTGCCAGCAGCTTAGCGAGCGGGAGAGAGACCCAGTACTTC.

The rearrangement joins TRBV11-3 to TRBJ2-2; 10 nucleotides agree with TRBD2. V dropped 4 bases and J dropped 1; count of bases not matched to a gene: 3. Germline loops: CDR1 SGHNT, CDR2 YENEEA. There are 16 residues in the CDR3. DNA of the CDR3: TGTGCCAGCAGCTCAACTAGCGGGGTGAACACCGGGGAGCTGTTTTTT. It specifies CASSSTSGVNTGELFF.

CDR3 nucleotide sequence: TGTGCCAGTACCAAGACAGGGAACACCGGGGAGCTGTTTTTT. This gives the protein CASTKTGNTGELFF. V usage is TRBV19 and J usage is TRBJ2-2, with a possible D match to TRBD1 (6 bases). V was pared by 7 bases and J by 1 base, with 10 bases between. CDR1 is LNHDA and CDR2 is SQIVND in the germline V gene (reference sequence). This CDR3 region has 14 residues.

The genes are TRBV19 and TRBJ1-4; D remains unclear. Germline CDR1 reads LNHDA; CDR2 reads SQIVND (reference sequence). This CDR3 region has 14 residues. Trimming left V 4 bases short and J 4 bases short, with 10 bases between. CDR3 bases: TGTGCCAGTAGTACCCCTGGACTTAATGAAAAACTGTTTTTT. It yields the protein CASSTPGLNEKLFF.

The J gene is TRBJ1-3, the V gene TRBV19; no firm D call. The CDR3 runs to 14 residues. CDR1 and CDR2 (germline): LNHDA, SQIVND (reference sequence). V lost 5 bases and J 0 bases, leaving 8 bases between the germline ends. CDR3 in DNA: TGTGCCAGTAGTTGGTGGAGCTCTGGAAACACCATATATTTT. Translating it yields CASSWWSSGNTIYF.

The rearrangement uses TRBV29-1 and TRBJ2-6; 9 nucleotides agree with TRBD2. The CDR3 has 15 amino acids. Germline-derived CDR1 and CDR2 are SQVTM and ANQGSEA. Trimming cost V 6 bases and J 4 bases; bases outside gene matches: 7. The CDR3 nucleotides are TGCAGCGTCGAGACTAGCGGTGCGGGGGCCAACGTCCTGACTTTC. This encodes CSVETSGAGANVLTF.

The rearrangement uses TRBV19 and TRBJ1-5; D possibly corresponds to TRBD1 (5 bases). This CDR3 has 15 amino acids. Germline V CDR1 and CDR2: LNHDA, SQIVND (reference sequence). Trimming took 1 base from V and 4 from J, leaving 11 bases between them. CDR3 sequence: CASSIVRDRNQPQHF. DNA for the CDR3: TGTGCCAGTAGTATAGTGAGAGACAGAAATCAGCCCCAGCATTTT.

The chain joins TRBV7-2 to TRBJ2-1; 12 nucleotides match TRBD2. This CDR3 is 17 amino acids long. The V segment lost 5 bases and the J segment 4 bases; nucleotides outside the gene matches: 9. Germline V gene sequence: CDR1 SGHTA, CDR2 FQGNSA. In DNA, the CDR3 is TGTGCCAGCAGCCCCTGGACTAGCGGGAAGGAATACAATGAGCAGTTCTTC. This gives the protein CASSPWTSGKEYNEQFF. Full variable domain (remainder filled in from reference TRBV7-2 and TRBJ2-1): GAGVSQSPSNKVTEKGKDVELRCDPISGHTALYWYRQSLGQGLEFLIYFQGNSAPDKSGLPSDRFSAERTGGSVSTLTIQRTQQEDSAVYLCASSPWTSGKEYNEQFFGPGTRLTVL.

CDR3: CASRSRQVAYEQYF. DNA for the CDR3: TGTGCCAGCAGAAGCAGACAGGTTGCCTACGAGCAGTACTTC. J is TRBJ2-7 and V is TRBV28; TRBD1 might be the D (6 bases). From germline, CDR1 is MDHEN and CDR2 SYDVKM. The CDR3 loop spans 14 amino acids. V was pared by 6 bases and J by 2 bases, with 14 bases between.

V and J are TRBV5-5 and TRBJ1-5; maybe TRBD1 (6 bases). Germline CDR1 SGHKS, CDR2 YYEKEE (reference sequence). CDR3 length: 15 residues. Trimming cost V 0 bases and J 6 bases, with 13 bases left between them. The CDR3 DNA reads TGTGCCAGCAGCTTGGGGACTCAGGGGAGTCAGCCCCAGCATTTT. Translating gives CASSLGTQGSQPQHF.

The CDR3 loop reads CAWGPGTGRMNTEAFF. The CDR3 region has the DNA TGTGCCTGGGGCCCGGGAACCGGGAGGATGAACACTGAAGCTTTCTTT. The J gene is TRBJ1-1, the V gene TRBV30; D unclear. Trimming cost V 5 bases and J 0 bases, with 19 bases left between them. CDR3 length: 16 amino acids. Germline V gene data show CDR1 as GTSNPN and CDR2 as SVGIG (reference sequence).

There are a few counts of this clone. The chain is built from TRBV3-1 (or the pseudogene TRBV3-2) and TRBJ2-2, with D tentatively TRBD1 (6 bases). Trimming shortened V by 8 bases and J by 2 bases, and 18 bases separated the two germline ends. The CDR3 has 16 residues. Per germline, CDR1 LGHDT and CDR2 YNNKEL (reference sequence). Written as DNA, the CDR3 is TGTGCCAGCGTTAGATCGTCAGGGGCAAACACCGGGGAGCTGTTTTTT. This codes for CASVRSSGANTGELFF.

The CDR3 is CAISEERAGELFF. The CDR3 region has the DNA TGTGCCATCAGTGAGGAGCGCGCCGGGGAGCTGTTTTTT. The gene calls are TRBV10-3 and TRBJ2-2; the D is unclear. This CDR3 is built from 13 residues. Germline lookup yields CDR1 ENHRY and CDR2 SYGVKD. V lost 2 bases to trimming and J lost 6 bases, with 7 bases between them.